The 13 T cell receptor beta chains below come from one sample, sequenced in a study of identical twins. Using its own MiXCR run on the 5' RACE reads, TCRdb lists one record per CDR3 protein. The sample lists roughly 570,000 distinct CDR3 sequences; 9% to 10% were seen once. The same specimen was also included in a second study, on yellow fever vaccine responses in identical twins.

The specimen was PBMCs. The source of these receptors is a woman aged 18-30 years in good health.

This clonotype was observed many times. The rearrangement links TRBV29-1 to TRBJ2-2, with D perhaps matching TRBD1 or TRBD2 (6 bases each). V lost 6 bases to trimming and J lost 4 bases, with 18 bases between them. Germline CDR1 SQVTM, CDR2 ANQGSEA. CDR3 size: 15 residues. The CDR3 DNA reads TGCAGCGTCGGAGGGGGGATTAGGGGCACCGGGGAGCTGTTTTTT. Encoded protein: CSVGGGIRGTGELFF.

This clonotype showed up many times. The rearrangement links TRBV12-3 or TRBV12-4 to TRBJ2-1, with D possibly TRBD1 on 6 matching bases. V was cut by 5 bases and J by 4 bases, with 9 bases left in between. CDR3 length equals 13 residues. The CDR3 reads CASSTGWYNEQFF. CDR3 coding DNA: TGTGCCAGCAGTACAGGGTGGTACAATGAGCAGTTCTTC.

This chain connects TRBV2 to TRBJ2-5, with a possible D match to TRBD1 (5 bases). CDR1 SNHLY and CDR2 FYNNEI come from the germline V gene. The V and J ends lost 9 bases and 5 bases respectively, with 28 bases between them. CDR3 length equals 17 residues. CDR3 in DNA: TGTGCCAGGGGGCCCGGAAGACCTACCACTGTGGGGGAGACCCAGTACTTC. Its translation is CARGPGRPTTVGETQYF.

Many counts were recorded for this clonotype. This chain links TRBV7-9 with TRBJ2-7; 10 nucleotides match TRBD2. Germline trimming cut 1 base from V and 6 bases from J; bases unmatched to any gene: 3. Germline loops: CDR1 SEHNR, CDR2 FQNEAQ (reference sequence). The length of the CDR3 is 14 residues. CDR3 sequence: CASSLGGLASEQYF. The DNA of the CDR3 is TGTGCCAGCAGCTTAGGGGGACTAGCGTCCGAGCAGTACTTC.

This clonotype was detected a few times. V gene TRBV4-3 combines with J gene TRBJ2-2, with 7 bases identical to TRBD1. The CDR3 spans 17 residues. Unmatched junction bases numbered 6, after V lost 0 bases and J lost 2 bases. Germline CDR1 is LGHNA and CDR2 is YSLEER. The CDR3 DNA sequence: TGCGCCAGCAGCCAAGATAGGGGACAGATAAACACCGGGGAGCTGTTTTTT. It codes for CASSQDRGQINTGELFF.

This clonotype was recorded many times. This chain links TRBV4-3 with TRBJ2-5; D is unresolved. V gave up 0 bases and J gave up 5 bases, with 13 bases separating them. CDR3 length equals 15 residues. CDR1 and CDR2 (germline): LGHNA, YSLEER. The CDR3 DNA reads TGCGCCAGCAGCCAAGATCGAGCCCTAAGCGAGACCCAGTACTTC. Translation gives CASSQDRALSETQYF.

The gene calls are TRBV4-1 and TRBJ2-7; possible D gene TRBD1, 5 bases. Germline V gene sequence: CDR1 MGHRA, CDR2 YSYEKL. The ends were cut back, 0 bases at V and 5 bases at J, with 17 bases in the middle. This CDR3 is built from 16 residues. This CDR3 is CASSQDLGLREDEQYF. The DNA for the CDR3 is TGCGCCAGCAGCCAAGATCTGGGGCTTAGGGAAGACGAGCAGTACTTC.

The chain joins TRBV11-1 to TRBJ1-4; no reliable D call. This CDR3 spans 14 amino acids. CDR1 and CDR2 from the germline V gene are SGHAT and FQDESV (reference sequence). The V and J ends lost 5 bases and 6 bases respectively, with 13 bases between them. DNA for the CDR3: TGTGCCAGCAGCGCCGGGTTGACGGATGAAAAACTGTTTTTT. Amino acid sequence: CASSAGLTDEKLFF.

This clonotype appeared a few times. The chain links TRBV20-1 to TRBJ2-3; 9 bases fit TRBD1. Germline V CDR1 and CDR2: DFQATT, SNEGSKA (reference sequence). There are 15 residues in the CDR3. V was clipped by 3 bases and J by 0 bases; unmatched bases: 4. The CDR3 region has the DNA TGCAGTGCTAGCCGGGACAGGGAGAGCACAGATACGCAGTATTTT. Its translation is CSASRDRESTDTQYF.

In its sample, this clonotype was seen once. The chain has TRBV7-2 and TRBJ2-2; 10 bases are shared with TRBD2. The CDR3 sequence is 17 residues long. The ends lost 4 bases at V and 6 bases at J; junction bases unmatched: 11. Germline-derived CDR1 and CDR2 are SGHTA and FQGNSA. The CDR3 is CASSSKREGPNAGELFF. CDR3 bases: TGTGCCAGCAGCTCAAAGCGGGAGGGCCCAAATGCCGGGGAGCTGTTTTTT.

This clonotype showed up many times. This chain uses TRBV29-1 with TRBJ2-1; 8 nucleotides match TRBD1. The CDR3 contains 14 residues. The J segment lost 4 bases and the V segment lost 6 bases, leaving 8 bases of the junction unmatched. Looked up from germline, CDR1 is SQVTM and CDR2 is ANQGSEA. CDR3: CSVRGQETYNEQFF. Here the CDR3 DNA reads TGCAGCGTCAGGGGACAGGAAACTTACAATGAGCAGTTCTTC.

This chain links TRBV5-1 with TRBJ2-7, with D perhaps assigned TRBD1 or TRBD2 (5 bases each). Trimming took 2 bases from V and 4 from J, leaving 16 bases between them. Germline CDR1 reads SGHRS; CDR2 reads YFSETQ. The CDR3 contains 15 residues. CDR3 in amino acids: CASSLVAGTGYEQYF. The CDR3 DNA reads as TGCGCCAGCAGCTTAGTCGCAGGGACGGGATACGAGCAGTACTTC.

Ten or more counts support this clonotype. The chain couples TRBV29-1 to TRBJ1-1, with D unclear. Between the trimmed V and J ends, which lost 3 bases and 0 bases, there was a span of 11 bases. The CDR3 spans 14 residues. Germline CDR1 SQVTM, CDR2 ANQGSEA. This chain's CDR3 is CSVEVAEMNTEAFF. The CDR3 bases are TGCAGCGTTGAGGTTGCAGAGATGAACACTGAAGCTTTCTTT.